This is a list of T cell receptor beta chains from one sample in a study of beta chain features in type 1 diabetes. Measured with immunoSEQ multiplex PCR; TCRdb has only the in-frame clones, and not every one. The data show a few hundred thousand clones, with 16% seen just once and approximately 0.087% held by the top ten. Sequenced: naive CD4+ T cells from blood. All receptors derive from a man younger than 45 with type 1 diabetes. The CDR3 runs from the conserved cysteine through the conserved F or W. D genes are given only for firm matches. Clone size, where shown, is once, few, many, or a class for clones that have expanded.

TRBJ2-3 | few | . | TRBV7-2 | TGTGCCAGCAGCTTAGGTCGGCGGAGCGTGGGCACAGATACGCAGTATTTT | CASSLGRRSVGTDTQYF
TRBJ2-7 | . | TRBD1 | TRBV7-2 | TGTGCCAGCAGGACAGGGTTAAGCTCCTACGAGCAGTACTTC | CASRTGLSSYEQYF
TRBJ2-7 | . | TRBD1 | TRBV14 | TGTGCCAGCAGCCAAGACAGGGGGAGTGGGCAGTACTTC | CASSQDRGSGQYF
TRBJ2-7 | . | TRBD2 | TRBV23-1 | TGCGCCAGCAGTCAAAGGGGCAGGTCGGGACTAGCGGGAGGAATGCAGTACTTC | CASSQRGRSGLAGGMQYF
TRBJ2-3 | . | TRBD2 | TRBV28 | TGTGCCAGCAGTTCTCCCGCGGGGGGCACAGATACGCAGTATTTT | CASSSPAGGTDTQYF
TRBJ2-4 | few | TRBD2 | TRBV4-1 | TGCGCCAGCAGCCAAGCAGGACTAGCGGTAGCCAAAAACATTCAGTACTTC | CASSQAGLAVAKNIQYF
TRBJ1-2 | . | . | TRBV28 | TGTGCCAGCAGTTCGCCGGCTGAAGGGAGCGGCTACACCTTC | CASSSPAEGSGYTF
TRBJ2-1 | . | . | TRBV7-9 | TGTGCCAGCAGCGCCCGACAGCCTCCGAGGAACAATGAGCAGTTCTTC | CASSARQPPRNNEQFF
TRBJ2-6 | few | . | TRBV7-9 | TGTGCCAGCAGCTCATCAAGGGGACGGATCTCTGGGGCCAACGTCCTGACTTTC | CASSSSRGRISGANVLTF
TRBJ2-3 | . | . | TRBV5-1 | TGCGCCAGCAGGCTTGAGGGCATGGGCCTTAGCACAGATACGCAGTATTTT | CASRLEGMGLSTDTQYF
TRBJ2-3 | few | TRBD1 | TRBV10-3 | TGTGCCATCAGTGTGAGACAGGGGGCCAACACAGATACGCAGTATTTT | CAISVRQGANTDTQYF
TRBJ2-7 | few | TRBD1 | TRBV7-2 | TGTGCCAGCAGCTTTCGGGACAGCTCCTACGAGCAGTACTTC | CASSFRDSSYEQYF
TRBJ2-5 | . | . | TRBV4-2 | TGTGCCAGCAGCCAACCGGATGGAGAGACCCAGTACTTC | CASSQPDGETQYF
TRBJ2-1 | few | . | TRBV6-5 | TGTGCCAGCAGGAACAGGGTCTATGAGCAGTTCTTC | CASRNRVYEQFF
TRBJ2-3 | few | . | TRBV30 | TGTGCCTGGAGAGTAGACCGAAATACGCAGTATTTT | CAWRVDRNTQYF
TRBJ2-1 | . | . | TRBV7-2 | TGTGCCAGCAGCTCTTCGGACAGAATCAATGAGCAGTTCTTC | CASSSSDRINEQFF
TRBJ2-1 | few | TRBD2 | TRBV25-1 | TGTGCCAGCAGTGAATACGGTCGCGGGAGGGGTGATTACAATGAGCAGTTCTTC | CASSEYGRGRGDYNEQFF
TRBJ2-1 | . | TRBD2 | TRBV5-1 | TGCGCCAGCAGCGGGCGGGAGGGCCGGAGTGAGCAGTTCTTC | CASSGREGRSEQFF
TRBJ2-2 | . | TRBD2 | TRBV30 | TGTGCCTTACGGGGCGGGAGAGGTACCGGGGAGCTGTTTTTT | CALRGGRGTGELFF
TRBJ2-5 | few | TRBD1 | TRBV11-2 | TGTGCCAGCAGACGGACAGGGGTAGAGACCCAGTACTTC | CASRRTGVETQYF
TRBJ1-1 | few | . | TRBV10-3 | TGTGCCATCAGTGAAGAGACAGGGAACACTGAAGCTTTCTTT | CAISEETGNTEAFF
TRBJ2-6 | . | TRBD1 | TRBV15 | TGTGCCACCAGCAGTGGACAGGCTGGGGCCAACGTCCTGACTTTC | CATSSGQAGANVLTF